Sequencing of this T cell receptor (beta chain) was carried out in a study of OX40 agonist ivuxolimab in advanced cancers. The wider study: Treatment received earlier with anti-PD-1, anti-PD-L1 or anti-CTLA-4 agents was allowed, and over 30% had some.

People who had autoimmune disease history or systemic immunosuppression were excluded. Assay: immunoSEQ multiplex PCR; the TCRdb copy retains only in-frame clones and omits some. Among about 82,000 clones, 90% were seen once, and the ten largest hold 0.3% to 0.4%. The CDR3 consists of 13 residues. With 3 bases removed from V and 7 bases from J, the gap between germline ends came to 9 bases. Germline values: CDR1 KGHSH, CDR2 LQKENI. This receptor was obtained from an adult with an advanced solid tumor such as melanoma, head and neck, liver or kidney cancer. Here the sequenced sample was CD4+ or CD8+ T cells sorted from blood, taken in a trial of the OX40 agonist ivuxolimab. The chain is built from TRBV18 and TRBJ1-4; D unclear. DNA of the CDR3: TGTGCCAGCTCACCGGGTGGCAGTGAAAAACTGTTTTTT. It specifies CASSPGGSEKLFF.